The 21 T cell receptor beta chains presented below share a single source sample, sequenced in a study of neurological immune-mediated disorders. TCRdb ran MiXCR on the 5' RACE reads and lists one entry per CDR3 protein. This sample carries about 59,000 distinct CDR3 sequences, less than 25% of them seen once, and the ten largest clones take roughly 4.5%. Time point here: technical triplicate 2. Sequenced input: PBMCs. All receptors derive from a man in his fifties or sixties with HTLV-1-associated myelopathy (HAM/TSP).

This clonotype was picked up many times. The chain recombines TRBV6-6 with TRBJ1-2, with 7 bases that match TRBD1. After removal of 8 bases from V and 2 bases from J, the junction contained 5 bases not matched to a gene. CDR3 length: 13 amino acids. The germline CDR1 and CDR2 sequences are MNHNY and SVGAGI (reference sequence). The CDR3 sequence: CASQGGGNYGYTF. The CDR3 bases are TGTGCCAGCCAGGGGGGGGGAAACTATGGCTACACCTTC.

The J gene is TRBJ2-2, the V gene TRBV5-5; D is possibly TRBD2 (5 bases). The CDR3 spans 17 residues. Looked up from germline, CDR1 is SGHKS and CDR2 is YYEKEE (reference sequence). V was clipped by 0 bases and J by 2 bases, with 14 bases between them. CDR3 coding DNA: TGTGCCAGCAGCTTGGAGGTTCGGCGGGTAAACACCGGGGAGCTGTTTTTT. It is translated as CASSLEVRRVNTGELFF.

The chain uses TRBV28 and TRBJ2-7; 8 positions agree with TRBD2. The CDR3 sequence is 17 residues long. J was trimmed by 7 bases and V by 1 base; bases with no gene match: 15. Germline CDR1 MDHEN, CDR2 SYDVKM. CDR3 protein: CASSLFGGGRRAEEQYF. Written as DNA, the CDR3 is TGTGCCAGCAGTTTATTCGGGGGGGGTCGGAGGGCGGAGGAGCAGTACTTC.

CDR3 sequence reads: CASSLGQSNEKLFF. The CDR3 DNA reads as TGCGCCAGCAGCTTAGGACAGAGTAATGAAAAACTGTTTTTT. V and J are TRBV5-1 and TRBJ1-4; D possibly corresponds to TRBD1 (6 bases). The CDR3 has 14 amino acids. V shed 2 bases and J shed 4 bases, with 9 bases lying between them. From germline, CDR1 is SGHRS and CDR2 YFSETQ.

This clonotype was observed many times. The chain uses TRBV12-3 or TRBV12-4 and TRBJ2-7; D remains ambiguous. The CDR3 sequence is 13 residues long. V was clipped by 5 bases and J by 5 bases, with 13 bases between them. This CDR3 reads CASSVGSKDEQYF. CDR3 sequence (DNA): TGTGCCAGCAGTGTGGGCAGTAAGGACGAGCAGTACTTC.

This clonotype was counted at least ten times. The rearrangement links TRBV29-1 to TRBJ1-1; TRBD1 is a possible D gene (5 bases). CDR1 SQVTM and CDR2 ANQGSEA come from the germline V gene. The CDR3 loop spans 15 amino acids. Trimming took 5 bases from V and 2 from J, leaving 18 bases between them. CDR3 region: CSVQGQGGPNTEAFF. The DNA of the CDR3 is TGCAGCGTTCAAGGGCAGGGTGGGCCTAACACTGAAGCTTTCTTT.

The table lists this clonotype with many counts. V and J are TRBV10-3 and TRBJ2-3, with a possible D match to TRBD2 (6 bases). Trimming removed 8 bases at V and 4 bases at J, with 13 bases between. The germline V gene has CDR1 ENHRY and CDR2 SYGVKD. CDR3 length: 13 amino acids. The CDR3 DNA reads TGTGCCATCCAACGGGAGCTCTCAGATACGCAGTATTTT. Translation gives CAIQRELSDTQYF.

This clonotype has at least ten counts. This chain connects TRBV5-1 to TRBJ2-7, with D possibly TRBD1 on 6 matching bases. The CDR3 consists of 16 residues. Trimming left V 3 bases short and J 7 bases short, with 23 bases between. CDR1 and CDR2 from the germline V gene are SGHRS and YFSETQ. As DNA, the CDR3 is TGCGCCAGCAGCTCCCCGGACAGATCGTTGCTAGGGGAGCAGTACTTC. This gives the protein CASSSPDRSLLGEQYF.

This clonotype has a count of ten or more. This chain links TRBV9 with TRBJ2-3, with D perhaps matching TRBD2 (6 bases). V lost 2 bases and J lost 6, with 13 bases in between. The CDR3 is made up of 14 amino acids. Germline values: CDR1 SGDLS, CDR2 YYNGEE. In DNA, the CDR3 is TGTGCCAGCAGCGTTAGCGGTAAATTGGATACGCAGTATTTT. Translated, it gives CASSVSGKLDTQYF.

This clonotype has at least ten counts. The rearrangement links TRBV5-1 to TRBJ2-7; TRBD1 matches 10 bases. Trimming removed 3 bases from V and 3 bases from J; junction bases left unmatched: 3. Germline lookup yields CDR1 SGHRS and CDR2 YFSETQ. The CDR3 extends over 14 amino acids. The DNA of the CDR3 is TGCGCCAGCAGCTCGGGACAGGGGTTCTACGAGCAGTACTTC. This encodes CASSSGQGFYEQYF.

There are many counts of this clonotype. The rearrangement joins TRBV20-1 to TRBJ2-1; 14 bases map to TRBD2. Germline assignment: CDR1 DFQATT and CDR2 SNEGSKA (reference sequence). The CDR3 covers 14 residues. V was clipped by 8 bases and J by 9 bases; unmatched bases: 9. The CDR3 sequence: CSSRLAGGPGEQFF. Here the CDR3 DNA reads TGCAGTTCCCGACTAGCGGGAGGGCCGGGTGAGCAGTTCTTC.

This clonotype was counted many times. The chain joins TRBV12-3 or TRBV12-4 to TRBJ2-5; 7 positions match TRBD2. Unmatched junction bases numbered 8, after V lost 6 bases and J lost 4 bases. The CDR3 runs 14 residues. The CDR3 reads CASSPPWEGETQYF. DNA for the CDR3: TGTGCCAGCAGCCCACCCTGGGAGGGAGAGACCCAGTACTTC.

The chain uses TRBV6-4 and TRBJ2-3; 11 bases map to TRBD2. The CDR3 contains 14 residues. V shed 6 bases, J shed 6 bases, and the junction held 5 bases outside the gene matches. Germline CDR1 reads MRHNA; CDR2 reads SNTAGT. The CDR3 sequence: CASRPGLAADTQYF. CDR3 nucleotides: TGTGCCAGCAGACCGGGACTAGCGGCGGATACGCAGTATTTT.

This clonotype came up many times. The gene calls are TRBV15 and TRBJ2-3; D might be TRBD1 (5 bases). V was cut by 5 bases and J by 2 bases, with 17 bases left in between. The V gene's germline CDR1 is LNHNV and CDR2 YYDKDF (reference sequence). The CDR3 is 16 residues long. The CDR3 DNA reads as TGTGCCACCAGCCCTCGGTTACAGGAGACCACAGATACGCAGTATTTT. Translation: CATSPRLQETTDTQYF.

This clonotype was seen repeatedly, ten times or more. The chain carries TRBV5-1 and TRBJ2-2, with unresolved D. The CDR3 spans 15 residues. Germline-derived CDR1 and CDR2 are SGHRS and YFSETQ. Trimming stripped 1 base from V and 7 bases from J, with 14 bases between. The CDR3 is CASSLNRDTLGELFF. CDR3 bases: TGCGCCAGCAGCTTGAATAGGGATACCCTCGGGGAGCTGTTTTTT.

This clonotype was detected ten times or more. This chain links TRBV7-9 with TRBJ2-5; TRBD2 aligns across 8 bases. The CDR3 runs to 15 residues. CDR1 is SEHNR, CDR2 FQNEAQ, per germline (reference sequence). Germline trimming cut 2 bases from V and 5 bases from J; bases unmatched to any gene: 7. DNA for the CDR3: TGTGCCAGCAGCTTATTCAGCGGGAGTAAGGAGACCCAGTACTTC. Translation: CASSLFSGSKETQYF.

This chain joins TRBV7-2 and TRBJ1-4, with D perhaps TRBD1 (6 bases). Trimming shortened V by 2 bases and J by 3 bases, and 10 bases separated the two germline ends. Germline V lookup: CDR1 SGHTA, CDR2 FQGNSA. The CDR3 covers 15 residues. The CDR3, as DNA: TGTGCCAGCAGCTTAACAGGGCCGGCTAATGAAAAACTGTTTTTT. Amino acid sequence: CASSLTGPANEKLFF. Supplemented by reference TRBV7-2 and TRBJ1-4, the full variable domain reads GAGVSQSPSNKVTEKGKDVELRCDPISGHTALYWYRQSLGQGLEFLIYFQGNSAPDKSGLPSDRFSAERTGGSVSTLTIQRTQQEDSAVYLCASSLTGPANEKLFFGSGTQLSVL.

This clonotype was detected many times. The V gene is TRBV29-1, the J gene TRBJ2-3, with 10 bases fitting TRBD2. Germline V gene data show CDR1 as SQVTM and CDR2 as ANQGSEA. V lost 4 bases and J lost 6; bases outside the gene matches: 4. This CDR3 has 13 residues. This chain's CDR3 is CSVVAGGLDTQYF. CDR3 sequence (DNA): TGCAGCGTTGTAGCGGGAGGCCTGGATACGCAGTATTTT.

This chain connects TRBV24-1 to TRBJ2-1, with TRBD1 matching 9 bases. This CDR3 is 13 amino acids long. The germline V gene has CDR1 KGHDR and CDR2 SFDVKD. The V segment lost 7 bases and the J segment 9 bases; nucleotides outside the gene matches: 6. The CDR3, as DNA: TGTGCCACCAGGGACAGGGGAAAGGTTGAGCAGTTCTTC. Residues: CATRDRGKVEQFF.

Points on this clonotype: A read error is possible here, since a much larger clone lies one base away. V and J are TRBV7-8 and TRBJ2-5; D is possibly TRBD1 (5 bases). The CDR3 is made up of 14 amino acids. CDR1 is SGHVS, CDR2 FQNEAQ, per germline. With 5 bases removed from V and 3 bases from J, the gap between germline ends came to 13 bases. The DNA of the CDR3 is TGTGCCAGCAGCCCCCTAGAGACAGAAGAGACCCAGTACTTC. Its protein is CASSPLETEETQYF. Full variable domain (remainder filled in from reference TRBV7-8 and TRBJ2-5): GAGVSQSPRYKVAKRGQDVALRCDPISGHVSLFWYQQALGQGPEFLTYFQNEAQLDKSGLPSDRFFAERPEGSVSTLKIQRTQQEDSAVYLCASSPLETEETQYFGPGTRLLVL.

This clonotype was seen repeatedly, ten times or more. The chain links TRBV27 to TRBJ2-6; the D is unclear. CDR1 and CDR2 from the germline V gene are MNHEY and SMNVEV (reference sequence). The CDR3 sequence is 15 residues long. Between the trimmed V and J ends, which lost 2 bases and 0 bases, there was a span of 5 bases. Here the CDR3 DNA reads TGTGCCAGCAGTTTACTCGCCTCTGGGGCCAACGTCCTGACTTTC. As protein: CASSLLASGANVLTF.